This TCR beta chain came from a study of blood T cell repertoires in COVID-19. The CDR3 is made up of 16 amino acids. The germline V and J ends were trimmed by 2 bases and 4 bases, with 17 bases remaining between them. Germline V gene sequence: CDR1 KGHSH, CDR2 LQKENI. Seattle cases were enrolled at active infection and followed longitudinally. Only in-frame clones appear in the TCRdb table, and some are missing; sequencing was by immunoSEQ multiplex PCR. The table lists hundreds of thousands of clones, under 90% of them singletons. The sequenced sample consisted of peripheral blood. The clonotype originates from a woman in her twenties or thirties with COVID-19, enrolled during active disease. The chain combines TRBV18 with TRBJ1-2; D not resolved. CDR3 amino acids: CASSPGRQALSYGYTF. For the CDR3, the DNA is TGTGCCAGCTCACCAGGTCGTCAGGCCCTTAGCTATGGCTACACCTTC.